The sequence of this T cell receptor beta chain was determined in a study of blood T cells in healthy people across ages. The donors, healthy Caucasians from Russia, were aged 6 to 90. Every sample yielded at least 6 million isolated PBMCs. Study-wide points: PBMCs that were unsorted prevented a conclusive naive versus antigen-experienced comparison. Donors of long life had a larger count of naive CD4+ cells and greater diversity than aged donors.

Comments on this clonotype: Its specificity is unknown.

PCR was performed a second time for roughly 7 to 12 cycles using a sample-barcoded 5' primer and a J-beta primer mix. MiXCR, applied by TCRdb to the 5' RACE reads, yields one record per CDR3 protein. The table includes some 320,000 distinct CDR3 sequences, less than 30% detected once. Germline lookup yields CDR1 SGHTA and CDR2 FQGNSA. Trimming stripped 4 bases from V and 4 bases from J, with 14 bases between. CDR3 length: 15 residues. The V call is TRBV7-2, the J call TRBJ2-1; tentative D call: TRBD1 (6 bases). This TCR was sampled from a woman in her seventies in good health. The specimen sequenced was blood. The CDR3 DNA reads as TGTGCCAGCAGCTCGTCCGGGACACCTTACAATGAGCAGTTCTTC. This translates into CASSSSGTPYNEQFF.